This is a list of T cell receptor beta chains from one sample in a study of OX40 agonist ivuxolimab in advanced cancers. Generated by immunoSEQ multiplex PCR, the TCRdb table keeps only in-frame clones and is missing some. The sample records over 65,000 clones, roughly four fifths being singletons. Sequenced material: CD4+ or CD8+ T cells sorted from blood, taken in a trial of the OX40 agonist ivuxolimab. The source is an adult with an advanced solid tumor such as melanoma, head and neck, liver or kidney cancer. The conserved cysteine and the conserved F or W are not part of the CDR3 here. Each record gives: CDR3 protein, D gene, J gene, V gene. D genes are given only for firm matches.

cdr3_aa: ASSQDQNRVNTEAF
d_call: .
j_call: TRBJ1-1
v_call: TRBV4-1

cdr3_aa: ASSLGVGVWNSPLH
d_call: .
j_call: TRBJ1-6
v_call: TRBV11-2

cdr3_aa: ASSSLRGISQPQH
d_call: .
j_call: TRBJ1-5
v_call: TRBV7-8

cdr3_aa: ASSIGGREQETQY
d_call: TRBD2
j_call: TRBJ2-5
v_call: TRBV5-1

cdr3_aa: ASSPGTVNTEAF
d_call: TRBD1
j_call: TRBJ1-1
v_call: TRBV6-1

cdr3_aa: ASSIQTSGSDEQF
d_call: TRBD2
j_call: TRBJ2-1
v_call: TRBV28

cdr3_aa: ASSRDTKETQY
d_call: .
j_call: TRBJ2-5
v_call: TRBV5-1

cdr3_aa: ASRRTGSSTEAF
d_call: TRBD1
j_call: TRBJ1-1
v_call: TRBV27

cdr3_aa: ASKLAGVYGEQF
d_call: TRBD2
j_call: TRBJ2-1
v_call: TRBV27

cdr3_aa: ASSLGPISGTAYEQY
d_call: TRBD1
j_call: TRBJ2-7
v_call: TRBV5-5

cdr3_aa: ASSTQGSGANVLT
d_call: .
j_call: TRBJ2-6
v_call: TRBV9

cdr3_aa: ASSQERAKAIGYT
d_call: .
j_call: TRBJ1-2
v_call: TRBV4-2

cdr3_aa: ASSLGGLAGGLDNEQF
d_call: TRBD2
j_call: TRBJ2-1
v_call: TRBV7-2

cdr3_aa: ASRQTSGRLY
d_call: TRBD2
j_call: TRBJ2-7
v_call: TRBV7-2

cdr3_aa: SVSYGGLGYGYT
d_call: .
j_call: TRBJ1-2
v_call: TRBV29-1

cdr3_aa: ASSDSPRGWGPYGYT
d_call: .
j_call: TRBJ1-2
v_call: TRBV6-4

cdr3_aa: AISLDPPTQY
d_call: .
j_call: TRBJ2-3
v_call: TRBV10-3

cdr3_aa: ASRGQGADGYT
d_call: TRBD1
j_call: TRBJ1-2
v_call: TRBV7-2

cdr3_aa: ASSTGGQTGAQPQH
d_call: TRBD1
j_call: TRBJ1-5
v_call: TRBV7-2

cdr3_aa: ASSYSTAYNEQF
d_call: .
j_call: TRBJ2-1
v_call: TRBV6-6

cdr3_aa: ASSLVQKETQY
d_call: .
j_call: TRBJ2-5
v_call: TRBV27

cdr3_aa: ASSYPTGELF
d_call: .
j_call: TRBJ2-2
v_call: TRBV11-1

cdr3_aa: ASRGRGITEAF
d_call: .
j_call: TRBJ1-1
v_call: TRBV6-1

cdr3_aa: ASTQNTAGNTIY
d_call: .
j_call: TRBJ1-3
v_call: TRBV11-1

cdr3_aa: ASSRLSGASGTGELF
d_call: TRBD2
j_call: TRBJ2-2
v_call: TRBV4-2

cdr3_aa: ASSGEETQY
d_call: .
j_call: TRBJ2-5
v_call: TRBV2

cdr3_aa: ASSLDNREGYT
d_call: .
j_call: TRBJ1-2
v_call: TRBV5-1

cdr3_aa: ASSLYGAGGNNEQF
d_call: TRBD2
j_call: TRBJ2-1
v_call: TRBV5-6